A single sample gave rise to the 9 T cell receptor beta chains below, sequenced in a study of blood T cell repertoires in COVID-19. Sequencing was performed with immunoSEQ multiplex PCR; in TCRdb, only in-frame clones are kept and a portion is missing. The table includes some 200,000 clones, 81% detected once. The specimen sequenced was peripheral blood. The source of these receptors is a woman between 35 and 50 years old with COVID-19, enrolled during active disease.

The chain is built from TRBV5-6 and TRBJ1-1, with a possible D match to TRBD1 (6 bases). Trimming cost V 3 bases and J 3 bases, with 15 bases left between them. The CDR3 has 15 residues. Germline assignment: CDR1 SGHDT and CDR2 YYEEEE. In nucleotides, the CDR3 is TGTGCCAGCAGCTCTAGACCGACAGGCGACACTGAAGCTTTCTTT. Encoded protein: CASSSRPTGDTEAFF.

The CDR3 sequence is CAISEIQNTEAFF. For the CDR3, the DNA is TGTGCCATCAGTGAGATACAGAACACTGAAGCTTTCTTT. The chain links TRBV10-3 to TRBJ1-1; D not resolved. Per the germline V gene, CDR1 is ENHRY and CDR2 is SYGVKD. The CDR3 consists of 13 residues. V gave up 2 bases and J gave up 1 base, with 5 bases separating them.

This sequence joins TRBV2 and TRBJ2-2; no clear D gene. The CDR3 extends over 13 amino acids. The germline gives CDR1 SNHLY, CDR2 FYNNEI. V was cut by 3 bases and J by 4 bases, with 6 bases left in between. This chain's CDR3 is CASSETFTGELFF. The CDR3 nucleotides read TGTGCCAGCAGTGAGACTTTCACCGGGGAGCTGTTTTTT.

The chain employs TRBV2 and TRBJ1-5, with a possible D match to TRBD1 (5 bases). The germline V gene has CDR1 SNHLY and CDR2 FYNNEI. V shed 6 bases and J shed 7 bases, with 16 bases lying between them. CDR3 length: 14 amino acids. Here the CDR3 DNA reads TGTGCCAGCAGGGCGGACACACGAGAACAGCCCCAGCATTTT. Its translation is CASRADTREQPQHF.

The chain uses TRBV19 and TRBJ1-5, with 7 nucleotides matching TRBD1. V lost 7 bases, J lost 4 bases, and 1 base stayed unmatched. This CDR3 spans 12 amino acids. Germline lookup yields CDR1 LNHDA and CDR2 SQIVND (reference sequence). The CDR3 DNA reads TGTGCCAGTATACAGGGGAATCAGCCCCAGCATTTT. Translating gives CASIQGNQPQHF.

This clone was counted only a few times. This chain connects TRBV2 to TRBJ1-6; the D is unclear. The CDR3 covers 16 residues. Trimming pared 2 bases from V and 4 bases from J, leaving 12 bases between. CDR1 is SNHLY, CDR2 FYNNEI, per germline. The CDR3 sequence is CASSERNRKYNSPLHF. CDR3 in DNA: TGTGCCAGCAGTGAAAGAAACAGAAAATATAATTCACCCCTCCACTTT.

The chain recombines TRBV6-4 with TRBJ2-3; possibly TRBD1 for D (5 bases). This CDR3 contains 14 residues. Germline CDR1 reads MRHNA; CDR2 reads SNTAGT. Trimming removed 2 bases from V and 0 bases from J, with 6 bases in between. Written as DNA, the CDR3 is TGTGCCAGCAGTGACGGGGCTAGCACAGATACGCAGTATTTT. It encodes CASSDGASTDTQYF.

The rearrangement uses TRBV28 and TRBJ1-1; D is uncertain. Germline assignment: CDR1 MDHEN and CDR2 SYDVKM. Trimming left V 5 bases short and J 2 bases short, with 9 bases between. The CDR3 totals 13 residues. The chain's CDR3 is CASSRPRNTEAFF. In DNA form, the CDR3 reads TGTGCCAGCAGTCGGCCTAGAAACACTGAAGCTTTCTTT. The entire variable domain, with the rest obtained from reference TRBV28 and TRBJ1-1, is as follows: DVKVTQSSRYLVKRTGEKVFLECVQDMDHENMFWYRQDPGLGLRLIYFSYDVKMKEKGDIPEGYSVSREKKERFSLILESASTNQTSMYLCASSRPRNTEAFFGQGTRLTVV.

The CDR3 loop reads CASSLGTSGGREQFF. In nucleotides, the CDR3 is TGTGCCAGCAGCTTGGGGACTAGCGGGGGTCGGGAGCAGTTCTTC. The chain recombines TRBV5-5 with TRBJ2-1, with TRBD2 matching 13 bases. V was pared by 0 bases and J by 10 bases, with 4 bases of the junction left unmatched. CDR1 is SGHKS and CDR2 is YYEKEE in the germline V gene (reference sequence). This CDR3 spans 15 amino acids.